The entry that follows covers one TCR beta chain sequence. Its antigen has not been determined. Within one base of it there is no much larger clone, and no base qualities were kept. Donors formed part of the validation cohort, which comprised about 120 subjects and was distinct from the first cohort of several hundred subjects. Cut back by 3 bases and 10 bases, the V and J ends lie 15 bases apart. Counted from cysteine to phenylalanine, this CDR3 has 12 amino acids. CDR3 DNA is the only sequence kept; it has 36 bases, read in frame from the first base. The CDR1 and CDR2 encoded by the germline V gene are SQVTM and ANQGSEA. The method was the immunoSEQ multiplex PCR assay. The paper's data handling went like this. A statistical classification framework was built for diagnosing cytomegalovirus status from the catalog of TCR beta chain sequences. The clones in this table, taken by TCRdb from immuneACCESS, are in-frame only. Not every clone is retained; where verified, under half of the shortfall comes from an unresolved V gene, and the cause of the rest is unknown. V and J calls and clone size follow that table, whereas D and trimming were derived from the DNA. Present in this sample are about 65,000 clones, just over 90% of which were seen just once. The ten largest clones take up 1% to 1.5% of the sample.

This sample was taken from a study of cytomegalovirus exposure and HLA in healthy donors (dated by TCRdb to 2016 to 2017). Regarding the study in general: The 650 to 800 repertoires of the first cohort and the roughly 110 validation repertoires were produced on the same platform, according to a later analysis. To predict cytomegalovirus infection status, the study brought together high-throughput TCR immunosequencing, statistical association of individual TCRs with disease status, and machine learning. Besides the first cohort of roughly 640 subjects, a separate validation cohort made up of 120 or so different subjects was used. The study aimed to test whether signatures of past pathogen exposure could be identified by cataloging public T cell receptors. On the study overall, not on this receptor specifically: The study gave a list of 150 to 200 TCR beta chains associated with cytomegalovirus. In vitro tests confirmed that a few of the cytomegalovirus-associated TCR beta chains recognize cytomegalovirus antigens. Most TCR sequences were seen in very few donors, while some public TCRs were found in many individuals. All 120 or so repertoires were used to score co-occurrence in the validation cohort in a later analysis, because that analysis had no HLA typing for the cohort. Cytomegalovirus status was reported to be diagnosed by the classifier with high specificity and sensitivity in both the original and validation cohorts. In a later analysis, TCRs clustered in the first cohort were found to also tend to co-occur in the roughly 130 validation repertoires, with 90% to 95% of cluster scores above 0. The authors suggested that the approach could potentially be extended to other disease states and immunological phenotypes.

The chain joins TRBV29-1 to TRBJ1-2; a confident D gene designation cannot be given. Source material: PBMCs. This sequence was found in a woman aged 18 to 35 in good health and CMV-seronegative. The CDR3 reads CSVEWRQPSYTF. The DNA is TGCAGCGTTGAGTGGAGGCAGCCTTCCTACACCTTC.